A single sample is the source of the 30 T cell receptor beta chains below, sequenced in a study of blood T cell repertoires in COVID-19. TCRdb's table, derived via immunoSEQ multiplex PCR, lists solely in-frame clones and lacks some. Among 99,000 or so clones listed, around 90% were seen once. The sequenced sample was peripheral blood. All receptors derive from a human donor in a cohort sampled during active COVID-19.

This sequence joins TRBV28 and TRBJ2-1; 11 bases agree with TRBD1. V shed 6 bases, J shed 9 bases, and the junction held 22 bases outside the gene matches. This CDR3 contains 19 residues. Germline CDR1 is MDHEN and CDR2 is SYDVKM. The CDR3 protein is CASSARIGTGGLRVLEQFF. In nucleotides, the CDR3 is TGTGCCAGCAGCGCTAGGATCGGGACAGGGGGTCTTAGGGTCCTTGAGCAGTTCTTC.

The V call is TRBV3-1 (or the pseudogene TRBV3-2), the J call TRBJ2-7, with TRBD2 matching 15 bases. The CDR3 covers 17 residues. The germline V gene encodes CDR1 LGHDT and CDR2 YNNKEL (reference sequence). The ends lost 4 bases at V and 5 bases at J; junction bases unmatched: 9. This CDR3 is CASSLRGLAGGRNEQYF. The CDR3 region has the DNA TGTGCCAGCAGCCTCCGGGGACTAGCGGGGGGAAGGAACGAGCAGTACTTC.

The rearrangement uses TRBV30 and TRBJ2-6; D call uncertain. The V and J ends lost 2 bases and 0 bases respectively, with 5 bases between them. CDR1 is GTSNPN and CDR2 is SVGIG in the germline V gene (reference sequence). The CDR3 extends over 14 amino acids. CDR3 sequence reads: CAWSTGSGANVLTF. CDR3 DNA: TGTGCCTGGAGTACGGGCTCTGGGGCCAACGTCCTGACTTTC.

The rearrangement joins TRBV6-5 to TRBJ2-4; D call uncertain. Trimming removed 3 bases from V and 1 base from J, with 13 bases in between. The CDR3 consists of 16 residues. CDR1 and CDR2 (germline): MNHEY, SVGAGI. The chain's CDR3 is CASSYRQALAKNIQYF. The CDR3 bases are TGTGCCAGCAGTTATCGGCAGGCGTTGGCCAAAAACATTCAGTACTTC.

V gene TRBV7-9 combines with J gene TRBJ1-4; D remains unclear. Trimming shortened V by 5 bases and J by 3 bases, and 4 bases separated the two germline ends. Germline lookup yields CDR1 SEHNR and CDR2 FQNEAQ (reference sequence). This CDR3 contains 12 residues. This chain's CDR3 is CASSLPNEKLFF. The CDR3 DNA is TGTGCCAGCAGCCTACCTAATGAAAAACTGTTTTTT.

This clone was seen once. This chain connects TRBV7-2 to TRBJ2-7, with no clear D. Trimming removed 5 bases from V and 0 bases from J, with 8 bases in between. This CDR3 spans 13 amino acids. The germline CDR1 and CDR2 sequences are SGHTA and FQGNSA. The CDR3 bases are TGTGCCAGCAGCCCGCGATTCTCCTACGAGCAGTACTTC. This translates into CASSPRFSYEQYF.

In this sample, this clone turned up once. The chain carries TRBV30 and TRBJ2-7; D might be TRBD2 (5 bases). This CDR3 is 15 amino acids long. Germline V gives CDR1 GTSNPN, CDR2 SVGIG (reference sequence). Trimming removed 2 bases from V and 3 bases from J, with 17 bases in between. The CDR3 coding sequence is TGTGCCTGGAGTACCGGGCTAGCAGGTAGCTACGAGCAGTACTTC. Translated, it gives CAWSTGLAGSYEQYF.

The J gene is TRBJ2-7, the V gene TRBV7-2, with 7 bases aligning to TRBD2. Germline CDR1 and CDR2: SGHTA and FQGNSA. With 3 bases clipped from V and 2 bases from J, the junction kept 13 bases outside the gene matches. The CDR3 extends over 17 amino acids. The CDR3 coding sequence is TGTGCCAGCAGCTTGTCAACGGGAGGTCTATATGCCTACGAGCAGTACTTC. It translates to CASSLSTGGLYAYEQYF.

This clone turned up a few times. CDR3 protein: CASSLGHSNQPQHF. For the CDR3, the DNA is TGTGCCAGCAGCTTGGGACATAGCAATCAGCCCCAGCATTTT. This rearrangement joins TRBV7-9 to TRBJ1-5; D possibly corresponds to TRBD1 (6 bases). Germline values: CDR1 SEHNR, CDR2 FQNEAQ (reference sequence). CDR3 length: 14 residues. Between the trimmed V and J ends, which lost 3 bases and 0 bases, there was a span of 6 bases.

V is TRBV5-4 and J is TRBJ2-3, with TRBD2 identical over 7 bases. Germline loops: CDR1 SGHNT, CDR2 YYREEE (reference sequence). The CDR3 covers 14 residues. Losses at the gene ends were 4 bases for V and 4 bases for J; bases not matched to a gene: 6. CDR3 sequence: CASSPPLASDTQYF. Written as DNA, the CDR3 is TGTGCCAGCAGCCCGCCACTAGCGTCAGATACGCAGTATTTT.

This sequence joins TRBV13 and TRBJ2-2, with D uncertain. In germline, CDR1 is PRHDT, CDR2 FYEKMQ (reference sequence). The CDR3 extends over 15 amino acids. V was shortened by 3 bases and J by 1 base, with 9 bases between the two germline ends. The CDR3 reads CASSFRQLNTGELFF. The CDR3 region has the DNA TGTGCCAGCAGCTTCCGCCAGTTGAACACCGGGGAGCTGTTTTTT.

A single count supports this clone. The chain has TRBV10-3 and TRBJ2-5; D gene uncertain. Germline V gene sequence: CDR1 ENHRY, CDR2 SYGVKD. The V and J ends lost 7 bases and 1 base respectively, with 10 bases between them. The CDR3 has 13 residues. The CDR3 DNA reads TGTGCCATCAAGCCCCAGGCCCAAGAGACCCAGTACTTC. Translated: CAIKPQAQETQYF.

The rearrangement links TRBV6-1 to TRBJ2-1; 11 bases match TRBD2. V shed 3 bases and J 9 bases; nucleotides not matched to a gene: 7. The germline V gene encodes CDR1 MNHNS and CDR2 SASEGT. The CDR3 loop spans 15 amino acids. CDR3 DNA: TGTGCCAGCAGTGAGTTAGCGGGAGGGCGAAGTGAGCAGTTCTTC. Translating gives CASSELAGGRSEQFF.

V is TRBV13 and J is TRBJ2-1, with D possibly being TRBD2 (5 bases). In germline, CDR1 is PRHDT, CDR2 FYEKMQ (reference sequence). Trimming cost V 3 bases and J 1 base, with 13 bases left between them. The CDR3 is 16 amino acids. In nucleotides, the CDR3 is TGTGCCAGCAGCTTGGAGACTACATGGTCCTACAATGAGCAGTTCTTC. It is translated as CASSLETTWSYNEQFF. The full variable domain, with the rest looked up from reference TRBV13 and TRBJ2-1, is AAGVIQSPRHLIKEKRETATLKCYPIPRHDTVYWYQQGPGQDPQFLISFYEKMQSDKGSIPDRFSAQQFSDYHSELNMSSLELGDSALYFCASSLETTWSYNEQFFGPGTRLTVL.

This clone has only a few counts. V gene TRBV6-6 combines with J gene TRBJ2-1; 7 nucleotides line up with TRBD1. This CDR3 has 15 amino acids. The trim removed 6 bases at V and 4 bases at J, leaving 9 bases unmatched. Germline CDR1 MNHNY, CDR2 SVGAGI (reference sequence). The CDR3, as DNA: TGTGCCAGCAGCTTAGACAGGGCCCAGTACAATGAGCAGTTCTTC. Translated: CASSLDRAQYNEQFF.

The chain has TRBV2 and TRBJ2-7; 7 nucleotides align to TRBD1. J gave up 0 bases and V 6 bases, and 2 bases lay outside the gene matches. The germline V gene has CDR1 SNHLY and CDR2 FYNNEI. The CDR3 is made up of 13 amino acids. CDR3 region: CASSRDSSYEQYF. The CDR3 DNA is TGTGCCAGCAGCCGGGACAGCTCCTACGAGCAGTACTTC.

The J gene is TRBJ2-7, the V gene TRBV30, with 9 nucleotides matching TRBD1. Trimming cost V 4 bases and J 6 bases; bases outside gene matches: 10. CDR3 length: 14 amino acids. Germline V gene sequence: CDR1 GTSNPN, CDR2 SVGIG (reference sequence). The CDR3 loop is CAWNHRDRVSEQYF. The CDR3 bases are TGTGCCTGGAACCACCGGGACAGGGTTTCCGAGCAGTACTTC. Complete variable domain (other parts from reference TRBV30 and TRBJ2-7): SQTIHQWPATLVQPVGSPLSLECTVEGTSNPNLYWYRQAAGRGLQLLFYSVGIGQISSEVPQNLSASRPQDRQFILSSKKLLLSDSGFYLCAWNHRDRVSEQYFGPGTRLTVT.

In its sample, this clone was seen a few times. V usage is TRBV11-3 and J usage is TRBJ2-3; D ambiguous. V was clipped by 8 bases and J by 0 bases, with 9 bases between them. The germline V gene has CDR1 SGHNT and CDR2 YENEEA. There are 13 residues in the CDR3. The CDR3 spells CASSPGSTDTQYF. The CDR3 DNA follows: TGTGCCAGCTCCCCAGGTAGCACAGATACGCAGTATTTT.

The rearrangement uses TRBV19 and TRBJ2-2, with D maybe TRBD1 (5 bases). The CDR3 extends over 15 amino acids. Trimming stripped 3 bases from V and 1 base from J, with 9 bases between. Germline V gene sequence: CDR1 LNHDA, CDR2 SQIVND (reference sequence). This CDR3 is CASSITGKNTGELFF. The DNA for the CDR3 is TGTGCCAGTAGTATTACAGGAAAGAACACCGGGGAGCTGTTTTTT.

This clone has more than one count but fewer than ten. The chain joins TRBV6-1 to TRBJ2-7; tentatively, D is TRBD1 (5 bases). Germline-derived CDR1 and CDR2 are MNHNS and SASEGT. Trimming stripped 3 bases from V and 3 bases from J, with 15 bases between. The CDR3 extends over 15 amino acids. CDR3 protein: CASSDLRDWRYEQYF. The CDR3 DNA is TGTGCCAGCAGTGACCTCAGGGATTGGCGCTACGAGCAGTACTTC.

The chain carries TRBV27 and TRBJ2-4; D not resolved. CDR1 is MNHEY and CDR2 is SMNVEV in the germline V gene (reference sequence). The CDR3 totals 12 residues. Trimming removed 4 bases from V and 3 bases from J, with 4 bases in between. The CDR3 here is CASSSYKNIQYF. The CDR3 nucleotides read TGTGCCAGCAGTTCGTACAAAAACATTCAGTACTTC.

The V gene is TRBV18, the J gene TRBJ2-3, with 12 bases fitting TRBD2. CDR1 is KGHSH and CDR2 is LQKENI in the germline V gene. This CDR3 has 15 residues. V lost 3 bases to trimming and J lost 5 bases; unmatched junction nucleotides: 3. The CDR3 spells CASSPRTSGKDTQYF. The DNA of the CDR3 is TGTGCCAGCTCACCCCGGACTAGCGGGAAAGATACGCAGTATTTT.

The chain is built from TRBV30 and TRBJ1-2, with 7 bases that match TRBD1. This CDR3 has 12 residues. The germline V gene encodes CDR1 GTSNPN and CDR2 SVGIG (reference sequence). With V trimmed by 5 bases and J by 5 bases, 5 bases remained unmatched. This CDR3 is CAWGQVVYGYTF. The DNA of the CDR3 is TGTGCCTGGGGACAGGTGGTTTATGGCTACACCTTC.

The rearrangement uses TRBV19 and TRBJ1-5; D may be TRBD1 (6 bases). V lost 6 bases and J lost 2, with 11 bases in between. This CDR3 comprises 14 residues. Germline assignment: CDR1 LNHDA and CDR2 SQIVND (reference sequence). The CDR3 is CASRQRTGNQPQHF. The CDR3 DNA follows: TGTGCCAGTAGGCAACGGACAGGCAATCAGCCCCAGCATTTT.

With regard to this clone: Distinct nucleotide sequences in the sample also encode this CDR3. This chain uses TRBV9 with TRBJ2-1, with 8 positions matching TRBD2. Per germline, CDR1 SGDLS and CDR2 YYNGEE. V lost 1 base, J lost 0 bases, and 0 bases stayed unmatched. The CDR3 runs 15 residues. The CDR3 reads CASSVSGSSYNEQFF. DNA of the CDR3: TGTGCCAGCAGCGTAAGCGGGAGCTCCTACAATGAGCAGTTCTTC.

The chain is built from TRBV7-9 and TRBJ2-1, with 12 nucleotides matching TRBD1. There are 17 residues in the CDR3. The ends lost 3 bases at V and 1 base at J; junction bases unmatched: 4. Germline V gene data show CDR1 as SEHNR and CDR2 as FQNEAQ (reference sequence). The DNA for the CDR3 is TGTGCCAGCAGCTTGGGGACAGGGGGCGCATCCTACAATGAGCAGTTCTTC. It is translated as CASSLGTGGASYNEQFF.

The genes are TRBV4-3 and TRBJ2-6, with D perhaps TRBD1 (6 bases). The CDR3 is 16 amino acids. Germline loops: CDR1 LGHNA, CDR2 YSLEER. V was trimmed by 3 bases and J by 4 bases, leaving 13 bases between them. CDR3 coding DNA: TGCGCCAGCAGCCATGCATCAGGGGTCGGGGCCAACGTCCTGACTTTC. Amino acid sequence: CASSHASGVGANVLTF.

The chain links TRBV10-2 to TRBJ2-7, with 7 bases fitting TRBD2. CDR1 is WSHSY, CDR2 SAAADI, per germline. CDR3 size: 14 residues. V trimming: 7 bases; J trimming: 3 bases; junction bases outside the gene matches: 9. The CDR3 DNA is TGCGCCAGCACTCCCAGCGGGACTGTCTACGAGCAGTACTTC. It codes for CASTPSGTVYEQYF.

The J gene is TRBJ2-1, the V gene TRBV28; maybe TRBD2 (5 bases). CDR3 size: 15 residues. The V end lost 3 bases, the J end lost 4 bases, and 13 bases lay between the germline ends. CDR1 MDHEN and CDR2 SYDVKM come from the germline V gene. The CDR3: CASSFGSERYNEQFF. For the CDR3, the DNA is TGTGCCAGCAGTTTCGGTTCGGAGCGGTACAATGAGCAGTTCTTC.

The CDR3 nucleotides are TGCAGTGCTAGTCTATCCAACCAAGAGACCCAGTACTTC. As protein: CSASLSNQETQYF. The J gene is TRBJ2-5, the V gene TRBV20-1; D is uncertain. Per the germline V gene, CDR1 is DFQATT and CDR2 is SNEGSKA (reference sequence). CDR3 size: 13 residues. The V and J ends lost 3 bases and 0 bases respectively, with 8 bases between them.